A selection of T cell receptor beta chains follows, all from one sample in a study of blood T cell repertoires in COVID-19. The table came from immunoSEQ multiplex PCR; TCRdb's copy has only in-frame clones and leaves some out. The sample consists of over 300,000 clones, 70% to 90% of them appearing once. The sequenced sample consisted of PBMCs or T cells enriched from blood (not recorded which). Receptors originate from a woman under 40 who had recovered from COVID-19. Both conserved end residues are part of each CDR3. The D gene is left open where the match is weak. Size is stated for part of the rows, as once, few or many counts, or as a class when the clone is expanded.

clone size,J gene,D gene,CDR3 length,V gene,CDR3 DNA,CDR3 protein
NA,TRBJ1-2,NA,14,TRBV14,TGTGCCAGCAGCCAATCTCAAGCGGGGCTTGGCTACACCTTC,CASSQSQAGLGYTF
NA,TRBJ2-3,TRBD1,15,TRBV19,TGTGCCAGTAGTACGGGACAGGTACGCACAGATACGCAGTATTTT,CASSTGQVRTDTQYF
once,TRBJ2-1,TRBD2,15,TRBV7-9,TGTGCCAGCAGACCGGGACTAGCCCCTCGGAATGAGCAGTTCTTC,CASRPGLAPRNEQFF
NA,TRBJ1-1,TRBD1,16,TRBV19,TGTGCCAGTAGTTCAAAGTGGGGTACAGGGGGCACTGAAGCTTTCTTT,CASSSKWGTGGTEAFF
NA,TRBJ1-4,NA,15,TRBV7-9,TGTGCCAGCAGCTTAGACCAACGGGGGGGTGAAAAACTGTTTTTT,CASSLDQRGGEKLFF
NA,TRBJ1-5,NA,14,TRBV27,TGTGCCAGCAGTTTAGGTAGATATAATCAGCCCCAGCATTTT,CASSLGRYNQPQHF
NA,TRBJ1-2,NA,12,TRBV5-1,TGCGCCAGCAGTGGAGACGACTATGGCTACACCTTC,CASSGDDYGYTF
NA,TRBJ1-5,NA,13,TRBV6-5,TGTGCCAGCAGTTACTCGTCGGGTCAGCCCCAGCATTTT,CASSYSSGQPQHF
NA,TRBJ1-6,TRBD1,15,TRBV3-1/TRBV3-2,TGTGCCAGCAGCGAGGACAGGGGGCCCGATTCACCCCTCCACTTT,CASSEDRGPDSPLHF
once,TRBJ2-3,NA,11,TRBV12-3/TRBV12-4,TGTGCCACCTCCAGCACAGATACGCAGTATTTT,CATSSTDTQYF
NA,TRBJ2-4,TRBD1,14,TRBV19,TGTGCCAGTAGTACAGGGCAGGGGGCGAGCATTCAGTACTTC,CASSTGQGASIQYF
NA,TRBJ1-3,TRBD1,14,TRBV11-2,TGTGCCAGCAGCTCGACAGGGGTCGTAAACACCATATATTTT,CASSSTGVVNTIYF
few,TRBJ2-3,NA,14,TRBV5-1,TGCGCCAGCCTGGGAGGCGCTAGCACAGATACGCAGTATTTT,CASLGGASTDTQYF
NA,TRBJ2-1,TRBD1,15,TRBV5-1,TGCGCCAGCAGCTTGGTACAGGGGACGGGCAATGAGCAGTTCTTC,CASSLVQGTGNEQFF
NA,TRBJ1-5,TRBD1,15,TRBV19,TGTGCCAGTAGTATCGGTTCAGGGGGTAATCAGCCCCAGCATTTT,CASSIGSGGNQPQHF